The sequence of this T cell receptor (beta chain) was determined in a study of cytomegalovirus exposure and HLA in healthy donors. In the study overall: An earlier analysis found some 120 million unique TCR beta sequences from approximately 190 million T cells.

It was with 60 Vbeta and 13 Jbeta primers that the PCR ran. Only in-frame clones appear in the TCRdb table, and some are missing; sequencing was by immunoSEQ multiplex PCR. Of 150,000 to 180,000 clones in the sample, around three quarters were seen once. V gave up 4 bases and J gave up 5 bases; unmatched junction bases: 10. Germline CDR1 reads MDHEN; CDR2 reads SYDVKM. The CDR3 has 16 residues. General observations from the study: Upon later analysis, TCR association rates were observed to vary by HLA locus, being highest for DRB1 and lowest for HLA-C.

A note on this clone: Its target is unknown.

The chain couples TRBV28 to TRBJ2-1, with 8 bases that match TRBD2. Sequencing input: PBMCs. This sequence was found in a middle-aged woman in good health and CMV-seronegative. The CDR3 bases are TGTGCCAGCAGTTCACCCGGGACTAGTATTCACAATGAGCAGTTCTTC. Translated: CASSSPGTSIHNEQFF.